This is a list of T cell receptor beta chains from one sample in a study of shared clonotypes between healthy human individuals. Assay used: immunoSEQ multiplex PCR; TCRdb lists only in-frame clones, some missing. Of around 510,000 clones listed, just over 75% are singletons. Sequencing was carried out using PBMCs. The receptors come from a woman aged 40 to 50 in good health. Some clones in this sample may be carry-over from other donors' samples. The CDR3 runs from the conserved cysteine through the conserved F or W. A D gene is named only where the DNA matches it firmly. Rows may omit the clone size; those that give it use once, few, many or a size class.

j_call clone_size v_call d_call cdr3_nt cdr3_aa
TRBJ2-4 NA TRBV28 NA TGTGCCAGCAGCTACAGGGTCGGTGCCAAAAACATTCAGTACTTC CASSYRVGAKNIQYF
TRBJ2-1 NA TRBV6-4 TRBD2 TGTGCCAGCAGTGAGTCGGGACTAGCGGCCTACAATGAGCAGTTCTTC CASSESGLAAYNEQFF
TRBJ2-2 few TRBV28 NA TGTGCCAGCAGTCAACCGGGCGGGGAGCTGTTTTTT CASSQPGGELFF
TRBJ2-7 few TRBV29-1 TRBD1 TGCAGCGTGGGGGGACAGGGCGTATACGAGCAGTACTTC CSVGGQGVYEQYF
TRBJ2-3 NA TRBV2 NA TGTGCCAGCAGCTGGAGACCCGAGGCAGATACGCAGTATTTT CASSWRPEADTQYF
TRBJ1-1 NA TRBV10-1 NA TGCGCCAGCAGTGAGTCTCGTGGATTTGAAGCTTTCTTT CASSESRGFEAFF
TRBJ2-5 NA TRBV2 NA TGTGCCAGCAGTGATGACAGGTCGGTCAGGACCCAGTACTTC CASSDDRSVRTQYF
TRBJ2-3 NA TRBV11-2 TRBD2 TGTGCCAGCAGCCCCGGGACTAGCGGCGGTAGTACGCAGTATTTT CASSPGTSGGSTQYF
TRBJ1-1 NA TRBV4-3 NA TGCGCCAGCAGCCAAGATCGCTACACTGAAGCTTTCTTT CASSQDRYTEAFF
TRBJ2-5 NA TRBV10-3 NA TGTGCCATCAGTGGGAGTATTGCGAAAGAGACCCAGTACTTC CAISGSIAKETQYF
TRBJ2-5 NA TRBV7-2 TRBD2 TGTGCCAGCAGCCCCCTAGCGGGAGACCAAGAGACCCAGTACTTC CASSPLAGDQETQYF
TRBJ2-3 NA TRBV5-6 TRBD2 TGTGCCAGCAGCTTCCTAGCGGGAGTTGGTACAGATACGCAGTATTTT CASSFLAGVGTDTQYF
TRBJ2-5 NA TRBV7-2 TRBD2 TGTGCCAGCAGCTCCCGACTAGCGGGAGGGAGGGAGACCCAGTACTTC CASSSRLAGGRETQYF
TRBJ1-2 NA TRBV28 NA TGTGCCAGCAGTTTAGGCTTAGCCAGGGTGAGTGGCTACACCTTC CASSLGLARVSGYTF
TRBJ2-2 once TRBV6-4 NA TGTGCCAGCAGTGACTCGGCAGTGAACACCGGGGAGCTGTTTTTT CASSDSAVNTGELFF
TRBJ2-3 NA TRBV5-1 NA TGCGCCAGCAGCTTGGAAGGGGTGGGTACAGATACGCAGTATTTT CASSLEGVGTDTQYF
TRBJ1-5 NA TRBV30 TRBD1 TGTGCCTGGAGTTTAGACAGGGCTAGCAATCAGCCCCAGCATTTT CAWSLDRASNQPQHF
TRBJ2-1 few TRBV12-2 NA TGTGCAAGTCGGGCGAGACTAGCGGAGTACTACAATGAGCAGTTCTTC CASRARLAEYYNEQFF
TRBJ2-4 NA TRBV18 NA TGTGCCAGCTCACCATTGCAGGAGGCGGGAAACATTCAGTACTTC CASSPLQEAGNIQYF
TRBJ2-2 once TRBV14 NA TGTGCCAGCCACACCGGTCGATCCGGGGAGCTGTTTTTT CASHTGRSGELFF
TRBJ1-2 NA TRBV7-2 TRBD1 TGTGCCAGCAGCTTAACCCGTGGACAGGGGGTGAAAGGCTACACCTTC CASSLTRGQGVKGYTF
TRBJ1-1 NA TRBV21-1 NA TGTGCCAGCAGCGTGCAATCCGCTTTCTTT CASSVQSAFF
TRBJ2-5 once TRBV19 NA TGTGCCAGTAGTATAGGGGGGACCCCACAAGAGACCCAGTACTTC CASSIGGTPQETQYF
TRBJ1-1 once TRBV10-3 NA TGTGCCATCACCCCTCAGGTAGGGAACACTGAAGCTTTCTTT CAITPQVGNTEAFF
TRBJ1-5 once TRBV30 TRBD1 TGTGCCTGGAGTGAGGGACAGGGGGCTTTCCAGCCCCAGCATTTT CAWSEGQGAFQPQHF
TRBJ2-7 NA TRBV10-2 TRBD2 TGCGCCAGCAGTGGTGCGGGAGCGTCCTACGAGCAGTACTTC CASSGAGASYEQYF
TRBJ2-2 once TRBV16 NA TGTGCCAGCAGCACCCTCGGGAGTGCGAACACCGGGGAGCTGTTTTTT CASSTLGSANTGELFF
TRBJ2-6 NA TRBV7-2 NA TGTGCCAGCAACCAGCCCGTTTCTGGGGCCAACGTCCTGACTTTC CASNQPVSGANVLTF
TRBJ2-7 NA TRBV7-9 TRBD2 TGTGCCAGCAGCTTAAGCGGGACCTACGAGCAGTACTTC CASSLSGTYEQYF
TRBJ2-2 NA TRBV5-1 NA TGCGCCAGCAGCTTGGGTCCTGATGGGGAGCTGTTTTTT CASSLGPDGELFF
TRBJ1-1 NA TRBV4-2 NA TGTGCCAGCAGCCATCTCGATAGGAACACTGAAGCTTTCTTT CASSHLDRNTEAFF
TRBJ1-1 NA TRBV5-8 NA TGTGCCAGCAGCTTGGCGGCAAACACTGAAGCTTTCTTT CASSLAANTEAFF
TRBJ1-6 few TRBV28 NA TGTGCCAGCACTGGGGCCACCGGGGTCTCCTATAATTCACCCCTCCACTTT CASTGATGVSYNSPLHF
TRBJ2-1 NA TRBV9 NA TGTGCCAGCAGCGTAGCAAATGAGCAGTTCTTC CASSVANEQFF
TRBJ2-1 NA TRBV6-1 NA TGTGCCAGCAGTGAGGGACGGGAGTTAAGTGAGCAGTTCTTC CASSEGRELSEQFF
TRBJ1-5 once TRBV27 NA TGTGCCAGCAGTTTAAGAAGGGATGATCAGCCCCAGCATTTT CASSLRRDDQPQHF
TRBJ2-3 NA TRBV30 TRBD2 TGTGCCTGGGGGACCGGGACTAGCGGGACTAGCACAGATACGCAGTATTTT CAWGTGTSGTSTDTQYF
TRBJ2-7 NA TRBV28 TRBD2 TGTGCCAGCAGTTTATTGACAGGACTAGCGGGTATAGTCTTC CASSLLTGLAGIVF
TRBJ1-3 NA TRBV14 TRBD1 TGTGCCAGCAGCCAAGAGGGACAGGGGGACGGAAACACCATATATTTT CASSQEGQGDGNTIYF
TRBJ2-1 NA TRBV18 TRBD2 TGTGCCAGCTCACCATTGGGGGGAGGGACCTACAATGAGCAGTTCTTC CASSPLGGGTYNEQFF